The T cell receptor (beta chain) described here comes from a study of identical twins. Worth noting for this clonotype: No antigen is known for it.

Template switching added a universal primer binding site, and final cDNA carried unique molecular identifiers. TCRdb re-called the 5' RACE reads with MiXCR, one entry per CDR3 protein. The sample yields around 490,000 distinct CDR3 sequences, 20% to 25% seen once. Findings and limits, study-wide: Abundant beta clonotypes from cord blood bore fewer insertions; memory repertoires lacked this pattern.

Between the trimmed V and J ends, which lost 3 bases and 2 bases, there was a span of 10 bases. Per germline, CDR1 PRHDT and CDR2 FYEKMQ (reference sequence). CDR3 length: 14 residues. These sequences were also reported in another study, on yellow fever vaccine responses in identical twins. That source reports: Among the twins, the vaccine T cell response reportedly seemed partly convergent and partly personalized.

The chain employs TRBV13 and TRBJ1-1; possibly TRBD1 for D (5 bases). The clonotype was recovered from a woman younger than 30 in good health. The sample comprised CD4+ T cells sorted from blood. CDR3 amino acids: CASSLGRSNTEAFF. As DNA, the CDR3 is TGTGCCAGCAGCTTGGGACGGAGTAACACTGAAGCTTTCTTT.